The clone carrying this T cell receptor (beta chain) appeared once. About 28,000 T cell genomes, or around 330 ng DNA, went into replicate PCRs of unsorted PBMC. TCRdb's copy holds only in-frame clones and misses some; the assay was immunoSEQ multiplex PCR. Of a few hundred thousand clones in the sample, just over 75% were seen once. All participating donors were Caucasian adults from Nashville, Tennessee. V lost 1 base to trimming and J lost 7 bases, with 13 bases between them. CDR3 length: 15 amino acids. The germline V gene has CDR1 SGHNT and CDR2 YENEEA. This sample is drawn from a study of shared clonotypes between healthy human individuals.

This chain connects TRBV11-3 to TRBJ1-4; D may be TRBD1 (5 bases). The sequenced sample consisted of PBMCs. The TCR sequence derives from a woman aged 40 to 55 in good health. Some clones in this sample may be carry-over from other donors' samples. The CDR3 nucleotides are TGTGCCAGCAGCTTAGTAGGAGGACAACGTGAAAAACTGTTTTTT. Encoded protein: CASSLVGGQREKLFF.